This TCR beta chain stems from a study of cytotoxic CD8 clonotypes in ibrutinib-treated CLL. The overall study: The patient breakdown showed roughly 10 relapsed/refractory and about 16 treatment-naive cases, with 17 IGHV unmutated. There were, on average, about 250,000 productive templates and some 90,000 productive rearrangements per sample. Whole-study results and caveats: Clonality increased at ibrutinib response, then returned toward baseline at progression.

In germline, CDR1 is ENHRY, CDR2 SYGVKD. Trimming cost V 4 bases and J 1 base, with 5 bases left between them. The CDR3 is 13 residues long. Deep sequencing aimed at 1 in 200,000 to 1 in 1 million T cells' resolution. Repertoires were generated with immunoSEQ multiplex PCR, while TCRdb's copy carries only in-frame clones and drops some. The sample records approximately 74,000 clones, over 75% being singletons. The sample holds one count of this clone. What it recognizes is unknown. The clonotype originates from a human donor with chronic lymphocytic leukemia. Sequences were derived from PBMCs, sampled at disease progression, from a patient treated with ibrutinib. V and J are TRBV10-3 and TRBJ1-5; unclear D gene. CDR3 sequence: CAISGESNQPQHF. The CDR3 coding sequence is TGTGCCATCAGTGGAGAAAGCAATCAGCCCCAGCATTTT.